This T cell receptor (beta chain) is drawn from a study of a mutant IDH1 vaccine in newly diagnosed glioma. Germline lookup yields CDR1 WSHSY and CDR2 SAAADI. V lost 0 bases and J lost 8; bases outside the gene matches: 12. This CDR3 has 16 residues. In the case of this clone: Its antigen is still unknown.

Method: immunoSEQ multiplex PCR; TCRdb's copy keeps in-frame clones and lacks some. The table has 110,000 or so clones, 85% to 90% seen once. Described time point: week 11, during vaccination. Doses of 300 ug of mutant IDH1 20-mer peptide were given with topical imiquimod. The sample consisted of PBMCs, taken from a glioma patient whose treatment included an IDH1 peptide vaccine. This TCR was sampled from a woman aged 45-59 years with glioma. This sequence joins TRBV10-2 and TRBJ1-2; TRBD1 matches 7 bases. DNA for the CDR3: TGCGCCAGCAGTGAGTCTCAGGGGGAGTCCCTTCAAGGCTACACCTTC. It yields the protein CASSESQGESLQGYTF.